The entry below describes one T cell receptor (beta chain). Some clones are missing from TCRdb's copy, which holds only in-frame ones; the method was immunoSEQ multiplex PCR. The table shows about 100,000 clones, with around 88% occurring only once. Germline V gene data show CDR1 as SGHAT and CDR2 as FQNNGV. The length of the CDR3 is 18 residues. V lost 3 bases, J lost 9 bases, and 20 bases stayed unmatched. These data come from a study of blood T cell repertoires in COVID-19. The sample was peripheral blood. This clonotype originated in a man older than 75 with acute or convalescent COVID-19. The chain links TRBV11-2 to TRBJ2-1; 7 bases agree with TRBD2. For the CDR3, the DNA is TGTGCCAGCAGCTTGATGTTGTTGGCGGGAGTACAACGGGGTGAGCAGTTCTTC. Encoded protein: CASSLMLLAGVQRGEQFF.